These 5 T cell receptor beta chains share one sample of origin, sequenced in a study of blood T cell repertoires in COVID-19. TCRdb keeps only in-frame clones here, not all; method: immunoSEQ multiplex PCR. The table has about 150,000 clones, around 86% seen once; the top ten hold approximately 4.5%. Sequencing was performed on PBMCs or T cells enriched from blood (not recorded which). The receptors originated from a man aged 45 to 65 who had recovered from COVID-19.

V usage is TRBV9 and J usage is TRBJ2-1; D gene unclear. V was trimmed by 0 bases and J by 2 bases, leaving 6 bases between them. This CDR3 contains 14 residues. CDR1 is SGDLS, CDR2 YYNGEE, per germline. The CDR3 bases are TGTGCCAGCAGCGTAGGTCCAGCCTACAATGAGCAGTTCTTC. Translating gives CASSVGPAYNEQFF.

This sequence joins TRBV6-2 or TRBV6-3 and TRBJ1-1, with D possibly TRBD1 on 6 matching bases. Germline lookup yields CDR1 MNHEY and CDR2 SVGEGT. The CDR3 extends over 14 amino acids. Trimming stripped 4 bases from V and 2 bases from J, with 11 bases between. The CDR3 DNA follows: TGTGCCAGCAGTTCCAGACAGGAAAACACTGAAGCTTTCTTT. Translated: CASSSRQENTEAFF.

V and J are TRBV5-1 and TRBJ2-5; TRBD1 is a possible D gene (6 bases). Deletions cut 0 bases from V and 7 bases from J, with 19 bases between. Germline V CDR1 and CDR2: SGHRS, YFSETQ. CDR3 length: 16 residues. The CDR3 coding sequence is TGCGCCAGCAGCTTGGAGGCCGGGACACTCCTGGGGACCCAGTACTTC. As protein: CASSLEAGTLLGTQYF.

The chain links TRBV18 to TRBJ2-1, with TRBD2 as a possible D gene (5 bases). Germline V gives CDR1 KGHSH, CDR2 LQKENI. Trimming took 10 bases from V and 4 from J, leaving 29 bases between them. This CDR3 spans 18 amino acids. Here the CDR3 DNA reads TGTGCCACTACGCTTTCCGGGCGGGCGGCCCATTCATACAATGAGCAGTTCTTC. Residues: CATTLSGRAAHSYNEQFF.

The chain carries TRBV7-2 and TRBJ2-7, with D perhaps TRBD1 (6 bases). The CDR3 runs to 14 residues. The germline V gene has CDR1 SGHTA and CDR2 FQGNSA. V was cut by 2 bases and J by 7 bases, with 15 bases left in between. The chain's CDR3 is CASSLFRDNGEQYF. The CDR3 DNA follows: TGTGCCAGCAGCTTATTTCGGGACAATGGGGAGCAGTACTTC.